The rows below give T cell receptor beta chains drawn from one sample of a study of blood T cell repertoires in COVID-19. Method: immunoSEQ multiplex PCR; TCRdb's copy keeps in-frame clones and lacks some. The sample comprises some 430,000 clones, less than 95% of which are singletons, and around 0.6% rests with the top ten. What was sequenced was PBMCs or T cells enriched from blood (not recorded which). The receptors here all came from a man aged 18 to 30 who had recovered from COVID-19. The CDR3 runs from the conserved cysteine through the conserved F or W. D genes are given only for firm matches. For some rows the clone size is stated as once, few or many, or as a class when expanded; others skip it.

v_gene,abundance,j_gene,d_gene,CDR3aa,CDR3nt
TRBV5-4,.,TRBJ2-3,.,CASHSRASTDTQYF,TGTGCCAGCCATTCCCGAGCCTCCACAGATACGCAGTATTTT
TRBV27,once,TRBJ1-1,.,CASSFTRNTEAFF,TGTGCCAGCAGCTTTACACGGAACACTGAAGCTTTCTTT
TRBV13,.,TRBJ1-3,.,CASSLGELGLGNTIYF,TGTGCCAGCAGCTTAGGCGAACTGGGGCTCGGAAACACCATATATTTT
TRBV7-9,.,TRBJ1-3,.,CASSLGLGATGNTIYF,TGTGCCAGCAGCTTAGGCCTGGGGGCAACTGGAAACACCATATATTTT
TRBV3-1/TRBV3-2,.,TRBJ1-2,.,CASSPYRASDYGYTF,TGTGCCAGCAGCCCGTACAGGGCGTCCGACTATGGCTACACCTTC
TRBV27,.,TRBJ2-7,.,CASSFHPSGLSSREQYF,TGTGCCAGCAGTTTTCACCCCTCGGGACTTTCGTCTCGGGAGCAGTACTTC
TRBV6-1,.,TRBJ1-2,.,CASSEGAGWGYTF,TGTGCCAGCAGTGAAGGGGCTGGCTGGGGCTACACCTTC
TRBV14,.,TRBJ1-5,.,CASSQGAGYNQPQHF,TGTGCCAGCAGCCAAGGGGCAGGGTACAATCAGCCCCAGCATTTT
TRBV7-9,.,TRBJ2-5,.,CASNSKTDEVGETQYF,TGTGCCAGCAACTCCAAGACCGACGAGGTAGGCGAGACCCAGTACTTC
TRBV27,.,TRBJ2-7,.,CASSLGRGIGYEQYF,TGTGCCAGCAGTTTAGGCCGGGGGATTGGGTACGAGCAGTACTTC
TRBV12-3/TRBV12-4,.,TRBJ1-1,TRBD1,CASSLDREAFF,TGTGCCAGCAGTTTGGACAGGGAAGCTTTCTTT
TRBV9,.,TRBJ2-5,TRBD2,CASSDLAGQETQYF,TGTGCCAGCAGCGATCTAGCGGGTCAAGAGACCCAGTACTTC
TRBV7-3,.,TRBJ1-1,TRBD1,CASSPGQGQNTEAFF,TGTGCCAGCAGCCCAGGACAGGGACAGAACACTGAAGCTTTCTTT
TRBV5-1,few,TRBJ2-3,.,CASKVIRARETPDTQYF,TGCGCCAGCAAGGTGATCAGGGCCCGGGAGACCCCAGATACGCAGTATTTT
TRBV24-1,.,TRBJ2-3,TRBD2,CATPYYDGRVTQYF,TGTGCCACCCCCTACTACGACGGGAGGGTCACGCAGTATTTT
TRBV19,.,TRBJ1-2,.,CASSTGPRNGYTF,TGTGCCAGTAGTACGGGTCCGCGAAATGGCTACACCTTC
TRBV28,.,TRBJ1-3,TRBD1,CASRGDRASAIYF,TGTGCCAGCAGGGGAGACAGGGCTTCAGCCATATATTTT
TRBV28,.,TRBJ1-1,TRBD1,CASRPTPGQGAFF,TGTGCCAGCAGGCCAACTCCGGGACAGGGGGCTTTCTTT
TRBV6-5,.,TRBJ2-1,TRBD1,CASSRDRAYNEQFF,TGTGCCAGCAGTCGGGACAGGGCCTACAATGAGCAGTTCTTC
TRBV3-1/TRBV3-2,.,TRBJ2-1,.,CASSFKWGHDNEQFF,TGTGCCAGCAGCTTCAAGTGGGGACATGACAATGAGCAGTTCTTC
TRBV27,.,TRBJ2-1,TRBD2,CASRGVGRPNEQFF,TGTGCCAGCCGGGGGGTCGGGCGACCCAATGAGCAGTTCTTC
TRBV5-1,.,TRBJ1-1,.,CASSLRATVLNTEAFF,TGCGCCAGCAGCTTGCGAGCTACAGTTCTGAACACTGAAGCTTTCTTT
TRBV19,.,TRBJ1-5,TRBD1,CASNPGQGSPSNQPQHF,TGTGCCAGTAACCCGGGACAGGGGTCACCTAGCAATCAGCCCCAGCATTTT
TRBV19,.,TRBJ1-2,TRBD1,CASSSPQGTINYGYTF,TGTGCCAGTAGTTCCCCACAGGGGACCATCAACTATGGCTACACCTTC
TRBV28,.,TRBJ2-7,TRBD2,CASSLASGGSYEQYF,TGTGCCAGCAGTTTAGCTAGCGGGGGCTCCTACGAGCAGTACTTC
TRBV18,.,TRBJ2-1,.,CASSPASREQFF,TGTGCCAGCTCACCAGCGTCCCGCGAGCAGTTCTTC
TRBV6-5,.,TRBJ1-2,.,CASMSPDTGFGYTF,TGTGCCAGTATGTCACCGGACACGGGTTTTGGCTACACCTTC
TRBV30,.,TRBJ2-1,.,CAWSWRAGYNEQFF,TGTGCCTGGAGCTGGCGGGCAGGTTACAATGAGCAGTTCTTC
TRBV11-2,.,TRBJ1-2,.,CASSPTGHPFGDGYTF,TGTGCCAGCAGCCCCACCGGACACCCATTTGGCGATGGCTACACCTTC
TRBV4-1,.,TRBJ2-7,TRBD2,CASSQWTSGSYEQYF,TGCGCCAGCAGCCAATGGACTAGCGGGAGCTACGAGCAGTACTTC
TRBV27,.,TRBJ2-7,TRBD2,CASSTPSGDAYEQYF,TGTGCCAGCAGTACCCCTAGCGGGGACGCCTACGAGCAGTACTTC
TRBV21-1,.,TRBJ2-7,.,CASSRHSGRRHEQYF,TGTGCCAGCAGCAGACATAGCGGGAGGCGCCACGAGCAGTACTTC
TRBV3-1/TRBV3-2,.,TRBJ1-2,.,CASSQDPGVLDGYTF,TGTGCCAGCAGCCAAGACCCGGGGGTATTGGATGGCTACACCTTC
TRBV7-3,.,TRBJ2-1,.,CASSLAVSYNEQFF,TGTGCCAGCAGCTTAGCGGTCTCCTACAATGAGCAGTTCTTC
TRBV6-2/TRBV6-3,.,TRBJ1-1,.,CASSNTGNTEAFF,TGTGCCAGCAGTAACACAGGGAACACTGAAGCTTTCTTT
TRBV27,.,TRBJ1-1,TRBD1,CASMGQGARATEAFF,TGTGCCAGCATGGGACAGGGGGCGCGGGCCACTGAAGCTTTCTTT
TRBV7-9,.,TRBJ1-1,TRBD1,CASSLAAGGVNTEAFF,TGTGCCAGCAGCTTAGCGGCAGGGGGCGTGAACACTGAAGCTTTCTTT
TRBV11-2,.,TRBJ2-3,.,CASSLDWLAPDTQYF,TGTGCCAGCAGCTTAGATTGGTTAGCCCCAGATACGCAGTATTTT
TRBV5-8,.,TRBJ1-2,.,CASSSQGNYGYTF,TGTGCCAGCAGCTCCCAGGGGAACTATGGCTACACCTTC
TRBV5-1,few,TRBJ2-2,TRBD1,CASSFTPTGPGELFF,TGCGCCAGCAGCTTCACCCCGACAGGGCCCGGGGAGCTGTTTTTT
TRBV12-5,.,TRBJ1-1,TRBD1,CASDPTGSYTEAFF,TGTGCTAGTGATCCGACAGGGTCTTACACTGAAGCTTTCTTT
TRBV19,.,TRBJ1-5,TRBD1,CASSMRGQQPQHF,TGTGCCAGTAGTATGAGGGGGCAGCAGCCCCAGCATTTT
TRBV2,once,TRBJ1-2,TRBD1,CASSDPGTDNYGYTF,TGTGCCAGCAGTGACCCCGGGACAGACAACTATGGCTACACCTTC
TRBV2,once,TRBJ2-7,.,CASSYRVYYEQYF,TGTGCCAGCAGTTACAGGGTTTACTACGAGCAGTACTTC
TRBV13,few,TRBJ1-6,.,CASSLDGGGSPLHF,TGTGCCAGCAGCTTAGATGGCGGGGGTTCACCCCTCCACTTT
TRBV25-1,once,TRBJ1-6,TRBD1,CASSGLTGGNSPLHF,TGTGCCAGCAGTGGCCTTACAGGGGGGAATTCACCCCTCCACTTT